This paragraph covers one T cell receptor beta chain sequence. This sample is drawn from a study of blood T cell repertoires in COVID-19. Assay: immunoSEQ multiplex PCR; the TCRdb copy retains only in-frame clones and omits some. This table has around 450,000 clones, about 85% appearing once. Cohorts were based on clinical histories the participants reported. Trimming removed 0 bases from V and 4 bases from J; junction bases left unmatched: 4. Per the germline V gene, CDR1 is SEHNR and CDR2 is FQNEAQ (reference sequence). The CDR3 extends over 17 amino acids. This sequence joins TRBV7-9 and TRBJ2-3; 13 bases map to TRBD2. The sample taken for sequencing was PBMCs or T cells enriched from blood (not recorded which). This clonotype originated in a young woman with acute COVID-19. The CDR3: CASSLASTSGGSDTQYF. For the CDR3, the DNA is TGTGCCAGCAGCTTAGCCTCGACTAGCGGGGGGTCAGATACGCAGTATTTT.